This T cell receptor (beta chain) was obtained from a study of cytomegalovirus exposure and HLA in healthy donors. Study summary: There were 100 million to 120 million unique TCR beta sequences, drawn from approximately 180 million T cells, in an earlier analysis. As released early, the data held 85 million to 95 million unique TCRs from HLA-typed donors. Overall study findings and caveats: The listing of fewer than 200 TCR beta chains classed them as cytomegalovirus-associated.

With 1 base removed from V and 6 bases from J, the gap between germline ends came to 15 bases. This CDR3 is 16 amino acids long. Germline-derived CDR1 and CDR2 are LGHNA and YSLEER. At the time of sampling, donors were nominally healthy, though unrecorded immune exposures were likely. Vbeta (60) and Jbeta (13) primers were used in the PCR. The data were produced by immunoSEQ multiplex PCR, yet TCRdb's version contains in-frame clones alone and is incomplete. This sample has 140,000 to 150,000 clones, with approximately 80% found just once. This clone has only one observation. Its antigen remains unknown.

This clonotype originated in a woman aged 18 to 35 in good health and CMV-seropositive. Sample: PBMCs. This sequence joins TRBV4-3 and TRBJ1-4; D not resolved. As DNA, the CDR3 is TGCGCCAGCAGCCAAGGAAGCCGAGGATCCTATGAAAAACTGTTTTTT. Its translation: CASSQGSRGSYEKLFF.